This T cell receptor beta chain was observed in a study of persistence of HIV-infected CD4 T cells. Sequencing used immunoSEQ version 4 in survey mode. Using immunoSEQ multiplex PCR, the repertoire was profiled, and TCRdb retains in-frame clones only, with some absent. The repertoire holds around 30,000 clones, roughly four fifths seen once, with about a sixth in the top ten. Cells were stimulated with overlapping HIV-1 Gag 15-mer peptides. Sorted nonresponding memory CD4+ T cells were CD40L-negative, CD69-negative, CD45RO-high. For this clone: Its antigen is unidentified.

Germline assignment: CDR1 MGHDK and CDR2 SYGVNS. The CDR3 consists of 11 residues. V was cut by 8 bases and J by 2 bases, with 7 bases left in between. Study observations and caveats: Compared with CD3/CD28-stimulated cells, CMV- and Gag-responding cells showed lower TCRbeta richness.

The source of this sequence is an adult woman with HIV who was CMV-seropositive. The genes are TRBV25-1 and TRBJ2-7; no firm D call. Sample: CD4+ T cells sorted from PBMCs after roughly 20-hour stimulation, taken from a patient who received antiretroviral therapy. The CDR3 protein is CASGGTYEQYF. The CDR3 nucleotides are TGTGCCAGCGGTGGCACCTACGAGCAGTACTTC.